Following are 17 T cell receptor beta chains from one sample sequenced in a study of blood T cell repertoires in COVID-19. Clones were read by immunoSEQ multiplex PCR, and TCRdb kept only the in-frame ones, dropping some. The sample has about 130,000 clones, about 85% seen once; the top ten hold around a tenth. The specimen sequenced was peripheral blood. Receptors originate from a man between 40 and 49 years old with active or convalescent COVID-19.

This clone occurred a few times. V gene TRBV2 combines with J gene TRBJ1-2, with a possible D match to TRBD1 (6 bases). This CDR3 contains 12 residues. V was cut by 8 bases and J by 5 bases, with 12 bases left in between. Looked up from germline, CDR1 is SNHLY and CDR2 is FYNNEI. CDR3 in amino acids: CASGEQGYGYTF. As DNA, the CDR3 is TGTGCCAGCGGGGAACAGGGATATGGCTACACCTTC.

V gene TRBV29-1 combines with J gene TRBJ2-7; 10 bases are shared with TRBD1. Germline CDR1 is SQVTM and CDR2 is ANQGSEA. The CDR3 sequence is 14 residues long. Trimming took 6 bases from V and 2 from J; bases not matched to a gene: 7. As DNA, the CDR3 is TGCAGCGTCAGATCCGGGACAGGGGCCTACGAGCAGTACTTC. As protein: CSVRSGTGAYEQYF.

The chain employs TRBV6-6 and TRBJ2-1; 11 bases agree with TRBD2. Germline V CDR1 and CDR2: MNHNY, SVGAGI (reference sequence). The CDR3 is 16 residues long. J lost 6 bases, V lost 6 bases, and 10 bases had no gene match. The CDR3 region has the DNA TGTGCCAGCAGCCCTGGCATAGCGGGGGGGCTCAATGAGCAGTTCTTC. Amino acids: CASSPGIAGGLNEQFF.

V gene TRBV13 combines with J gene TRBJ1-4, with TRBD1 as a possible D gene (6 bases). CDR3 length: 15 amino acids. Between the trimmed V and J ends, which lost 3 bases and 8 bases, there was a span of 16 bases. Germline loops: CDR1 PRHDT, CDR2 FYEKMQ (reference sequence). Written as DNA, the CDR3 is TGTGCCAGCAGCTTCAGGGGAGGGGCGGTCGAAAAACTGTTTTTT. This sequence encodes CASSFRGGAVEKLFF.

This rearrangement joins TRBV24-1 to TRBJ2-7; no clear D. This CDR3 spans 13 amino acids. V lost 2 bases to trimming and J lost 2 bases, with 6 bases between them. Germline CDR1 and CDR2: KGHDR and SFDVKD. The CDR3 sequence is CATSDSPPYEQYF. The CDR3 nucleotides read TGTGCCACCAGTGATTCCCCTCCCTACGAGCAGTACTTC.

J is TRBJ2-1 and V is TRBV12-3 or TRBV12-4, with D possibly matching TRBD1 (5 bases). This CDR3 has 13 residues. With 3 bases removed from V and 5 bases from J, the gap between germline ends came to 8 bases. The CDR3 spells CASSLVGHNEQFF. The CDR3 DNA sequence: TGTGCCAGCAGTTTGGTGGGGCACAATGAGCAGTTCTTC.

The chain combines TRBV2 with TRBJ1-6; 7 bases are a match to TRBD1. V trimming: 6 bases; J trimming: 7 bases; junction bases outside the gene matches: 6. The CDR3 is 14 residues long. CDR1 and CDR2 from the germline V gene are SNHLY and FYNNEI. In DNA, the CDR3 is TGTGCCAGCAGGGCCGGGACAGAGAATTCACCCCTCCACTTT. This gives the protein CASRAGTENSPLHF.

This chain joins TRBV5-1 and TRBJ1-1, with a weak D call TRBD1 (6 bases). CDR1 and CDR2 (germline): SGHRS, YFSETQ. The CDR3 length is 14 residues. V lost 7 bases, J lost 5 bases, and 18 bases lay in between. CDR3 region: CASSRDTTLTEAFF. CDR3 bases: TGCGCCAGCTCCCGGGACACGACCTTAACTGAAGCTTTCTTT.

This clone was found once. CDR3 nucleotides: TGTGCTAGTGGTTTGGTACAGGGCTCCTCCTACGAGCAGTACTTC. The encoded protein is CASGLVQGSSYEQYF. V and J are TRBV12-5 and TRBJ2-7; D perhaps matches TRBD1 (6 bases). V shed 0 bases and J shed 0 bases, with 9 bases lying between them. CDR1 is LGHNT, CDR2 FRNRAP, per germline. The CDR3 has 15 amino acids.

The chain uses TRBV19 and TRBJ2-7; 12 nucleotides align to TRBD1. This CDR3 has 15 amino acids. V dropped 4 bases and J dropped 4; count of bases not matched to a gene: 5. CDR1 and CDR2 from the germline V gene are LNHDA and SQIVND (reference sequence). CDR3 residues: CASSTGTGGMYEQYF. As DNA, the CDR3 is TGTGCCAGTAGTACCGGGACAGGGGGCATGTACGAGCAGTACTTC.

The chain has TRBV19 and TRBJ2-2; 12 bases fit TRBD2. The CDR3 contains 17 residues. Germline assignment: CDR1 LNHDA and CDR2 SQIVND (reference sequence). Trimming took 2 bases from V and 4 from J; bases not matched to a gene: 5. Here the CDR3 DNA reads TGTGCCAGTAGTATAAGCCTAGCGGGGGGGCGCACCGGGGAGCTGTTTTTT. Its translation is CASSISLAGGRTGELFF. Full variable domain (outside the CDR3, taken from reference TRBV19 and TRBJ2-2): DGGITQSPKYLFRKEGQNVTLSCEQNLNHDAMYWYRQDPGQGLRLIYYSQIVNDFQKGDIAEGYSVSREKKESFPLTVTSAQKNPTAFYLCASSISLAGGRTGELFFGEGSRLTVL.

The V gene is TRBV14, the J gene TRBJ1-5; a weak D match, TRBD1 (5 bases). Germline CDR1 reads SGHDN; CDR2 reads FVKESK. V gave up 0 bases and J gave up 6 bases, with 27 bases separating them. The CDR3 totals 20 residues. As DNA, the CDR3 is TGTGCCAGCAGCCAAGATGTAGCAACGGACAAACTCACACGACGTCAGCCCCAGCATTTT. This sequence encodes CASSQDVATDKLTRRQPQHF.

The V gene is TRBV13, the J gene TRBJ2-3, with 10 bases identical to TRBD2. V dropped 0 bases and J dropped 4; count of bases not matched to a gene: 10. The CDR3 is made up of 18 amino acids. CDR1 PRHDT and CDR2 FYEKMQ come from the germline V gene (reference sequence). CDR3 bases: TGTGCCAGCAGCTTAGGCCTCTCGGTAGCGGGGGGCGCAGATACGCAGTATTTT. Translated, it gives CASSLGLSVAGGADTQYF.

This clone has only a few counts. V is TRBV6-2 or TRBV6-3 and J is TRBJ1-1; D ambiguous. Germline V lookup: CDR1 MNHEY, CDR2 SVGEGT. Between the trimmed V and J ends, which lost 2 bases and 0 bases, there was a span of 13 bases. The CDR3 has 16 amino acids. This chain's CDR3 is CASSYGVVKVNTEAFF. Written as DNA, the CDR3 is TGTGCCAGCAGTTACGGAGTCGTCAAGGTGAACACTGAAGCTTTCTTT.

This rearrangement joins TRBV7-7 to TRBJ2-1; TRBD1 aligns across 10 bases. From germline, CDR1 is SSHAT and CDR2 FNYEAQ (reference sequence). The CDR3 is 16 residues long. V lost 5 bases, J lost 2 bases, and 6 bases stayed unmatched. The CDR3 loop reads CASSRGGQGTYNEQFF. The DNA for the CDR3 is TGTGCCAGCAGCCGAGGGGGACAGGGGACCTACAATGAGCAGTTCTTC.

The J gene is TRBJ2-1, the V gene TRBV7-9; 11 bases are a match to TRBD2. The trim removed 5 bases at V and 5 bases at J, leaving 5 bases unmatched. Germline V gene lookup returns CDR1 SEHNR and CDR2 FQNEAQ (reference sequence). The CDR3 loop spans 15 amino acids. The CDR3: CASSPGLAANNEQFF. CDR3 in DNA: TGTGCCAGCAGCCCGGGACTAGCGGCAAACAATGAGCAGTTCTTC.

This chain uses TRBV10-2 with TRBJ2-1; perhaps TRBD1 as D (6 bases). CDR1 and CDR2 from the germline V gene are WSHSY and SAAADI. The CDR3 extends over 15 amino acids. The ends were cut back, 8 bases at V and 2 bases at J, with 16 bases in the middle. The CDR3 DNA reads as TGCGCCAGCGGGGGATCCCAGGGGACCTACAATGAGCAGTTCTTC. Amino acid sequence: CASGGSQGTYNEQFF.